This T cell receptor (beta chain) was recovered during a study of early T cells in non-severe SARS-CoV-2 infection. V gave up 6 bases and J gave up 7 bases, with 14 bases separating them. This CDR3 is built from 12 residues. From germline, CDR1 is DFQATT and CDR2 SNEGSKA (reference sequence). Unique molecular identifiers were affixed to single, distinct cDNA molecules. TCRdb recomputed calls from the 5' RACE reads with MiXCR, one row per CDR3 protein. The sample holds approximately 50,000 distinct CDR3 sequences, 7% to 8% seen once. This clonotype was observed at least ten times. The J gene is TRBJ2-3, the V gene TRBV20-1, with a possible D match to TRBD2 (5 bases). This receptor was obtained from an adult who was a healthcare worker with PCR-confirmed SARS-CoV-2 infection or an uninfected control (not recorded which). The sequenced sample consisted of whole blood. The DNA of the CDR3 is TGCAGTGCACCTCCTCGGGAAAATACGCAGTATTTT. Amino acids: CSAPPRENTQYF.